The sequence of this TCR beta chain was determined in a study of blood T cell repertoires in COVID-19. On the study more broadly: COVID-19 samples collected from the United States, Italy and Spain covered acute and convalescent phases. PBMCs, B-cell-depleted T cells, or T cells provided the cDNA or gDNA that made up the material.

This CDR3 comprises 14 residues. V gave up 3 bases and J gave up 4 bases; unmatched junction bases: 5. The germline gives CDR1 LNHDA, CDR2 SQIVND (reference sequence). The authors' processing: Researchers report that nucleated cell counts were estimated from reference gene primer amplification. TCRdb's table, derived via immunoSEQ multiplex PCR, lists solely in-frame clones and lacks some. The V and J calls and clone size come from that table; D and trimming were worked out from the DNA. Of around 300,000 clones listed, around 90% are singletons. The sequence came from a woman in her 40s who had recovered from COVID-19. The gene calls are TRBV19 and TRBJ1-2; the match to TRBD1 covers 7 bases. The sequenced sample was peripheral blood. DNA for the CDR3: TGTGCCAGTAGTATGAGGGGGCTGGTCTATGGCTACACCTTC. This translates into CASSMRGLVYGYTF.